A single sample is the source of the 22 T cell receptor beta chains below, sequenced in a study of blood T cells in healthy people across ages. Alongside a J-beta primer mix, a sample-barcoded 5' primer served in a second PCR lasting roughly 6 to 11 cycles. TCRdb analysed the 5' RACE reads with MiXCR anew, one entry per CDR3 protein. Here the sample spans around 1,900,000 distinct CDR3 sequences, around 40% being singletons. The sample consisted of blood. All receptors derive from a human donor in good health.

This clonotype was observed a handful of times. The rearrangement uses TRBV9 and TRBJ1-4; D unresolved. Trimming cost V 5 bases and J 8 bases, with 16 bases left between them. The CDR3 runs 14 residues. Germline lookup yields CDR1 SGDLS and CDR2 YYNGEE. The CDR3 loop is CASSVAGAGEKLFF. The CDR3 DNA follows: TGTGCCAGCAGTGTGGCGGGCGCCGGGGAAAAACTGTTTTTT.

The chain employs TRBV7-2 and TRBJ2-5, with TRBD1 matching over 8 bases. The DNA end is a closer match to TRBJ2-7, so the J assignment may be wrong. CDR3 length: 15 amino acids. The germline V gene encodes CDR1 SGHTA and CDR2 FQGNSA. CDR3 protein: CASSLYRGTYYEQYF. CDR3 bases: TGTGCCAGCAGCTTATACAGGGGGACCTACTACGAGCAGTACTTC.

V gene TRBV28 combines with J gene TRBJ1-2; D uncertain. Trimming took off 6 bases at V and 5 bases at J, with 13 bases between the two ends. The length of the CDR3 is 13 residues. Germline V CDR1 and CDR2: MDHEN, SYDVKM. CDR3 loop: CASRSSQPYGYTF. In DNA, the CDR3 is TGTGCCAGCAGATCCTCCCAGCCATATGGCTACACCTTC.

The chain has TRBV6-6 and TRBJ2-3; D might be TRBD1 (6 bases). This CDR3 is built from 17 residues. Trimming removed 0 bases at V and 4 bases at J, with 17 bases between. The V gene's germline CDR1 is MNHNY and CDR2 SVGAGI (reference sequence). CDR3 residues: CASSYSPGGRFADTQYF. The CDR3 DNA follows: TGTGCCAGCAGTTACTCACCTGGGGGCCGCTTCGCAGATACGCAGTATTTT.

This chain connects TRBV7-9 to TRBJ1-3, with 9 nucleotides matching TRBD1. Germline V gives CDR1 SEHNR, CDR2 FQNEAQ (reference sequence). V shed 5 bases, J shed 4 bases, and the junction held 15 bases outside the gene matches. This CDR3 is 18 amino acids long. CDR3 nucleotide sequence: TGTGCCAGCAGCCACCCCGTGGGGACAGGGAATTTGGGAAACACCATATATTTT. This sequence encodes CASSHPVGTGNLGNTIYF.

V gene TRBV7-8 combines with J gene TRBJ2-3; no clear D. Trimming stripped 2 bases from V and 2 bases from J, with 8 bases between. CDR3 length: 14 residues. Looked up from germline, CDR1 is SGHVS and CDR2 is FQNEAQ. CDR3 DNA sequence: TGTGCCAGCAGCTTAAATGAACTCACAGATACGCAGTATTTT. Amino acids: CASSLNELTDTQYF.

The rearrangement uses TRBV20-1 and TRBJ1-1; a weak D match, TRBD1 (5 bases). V lost 1 base, J lost 3 bases, and 15 bases lay in between. There are 15 residues in the CDR3. Per germline, CDR1 DFQATT and CDR2 SNEGSKA (reference sequence). The CDR3 here is CSARGYGGGDTEAFF. The DNA for the CDR3 is TGCAGTGCTAGAGGCTATGGGGGTGGGGACACTGAAGCTTTCTTT.

This clonotype has only a few counts. This rearrangement joins TRBV27 to TRBJ2-1; D is unclear. CDR1 and CDR2 (germline): MNHEY, SMNVEV (reference sequence). The CDR3 consists of 13 residues. V was clipped by 5 bases and J by 7 bases, with 12 bases between them. CDR3 amino acids: CASSLIRRNEQFF. DNA for the CDR3: TGTGCCAGCAGTCTCATCCGCCGAAATGAGCAGTTCTTC.

The rearrangement joins TRBV6-6 to TRBJ1-4; D gene ambiguous. Germline-derived CDR1 and CDR2 are MNHNY and SVGAGI (reference sequence). Trimming took 2 bases from V and 0 from J, leaving 7 bases between them. The CDR3 is made up of 15 amino acids. This CDR3 reads CASSYGDSTNEKLFF. The CDR3 coding sequence is TGTGCCAGCAGTTACGGGGATTCAACTAATGAAAAACTGTTTTTT.

This clonotype was picked up many times. The rearrangement uses TRBV20-1 and TRBJ1-2; 9 nucleotides agree with TRBD1. V lost 1 base, J lost 6 bases, and 12 bases stayed unmatched. In germline, CDR1 is DFQATT, CDR2 SNEGSKA (reference sequence). The CDR3 extends over 16 amino acids. The CDR3 loop reads CSARAPGGDRENGYTF. The DNA of the CDR3 is TGCAGTGCTAGAGCCCCCGGTGGGGACAGGGAGAATGGCTACACCTTC.

This clonotype has only a few counts. V is TRBV28 and J is TRBJ1-1; D is uncertain. The CDR3 extends over 15 amino acids. The V gene's germline CDR1 is MDHEN and CDR2 SYDVKM. The ends were cut back, 3 bases at V and 3 bases at J, with 14 bases in the middle. The CDR3 DNA follows: TGTGCCAGCAGTTTCCCCGGTACCCGGGACACTGAAGCTTTCTTT. It yields the protein CASSFPGTRDTEAFF.

Here the CDR3 DNA reads TGTGCCAGCAGTTTAATTTTCGGGGATCAACTGTTTTTT. Its protein is CASSLIFGDQLFF. The chain recombines TRBV12-3 or TRBV12-4 with TRBJ1-4; D not certain. The CDR3 is 13 residues long. The V end was cut by 2 bases, the J end by 12 bases, with 13 bases between.

The chain is built from TRBV7-2 and TRBJ2-3, with D unresolved. The V end was cut by 4 bases, the J end by 2 bases, with 16 bases between. The CDR3 has 16 residues. Germline loops: CDR1 SGHTA, CDR2 FQGNSA. This CDR3 reads CASSSDDSLLTDTQYF. The CDR3 nucleotides read TGTGCCAGCAGCTCCGATGACTCTCTCCTCACAGATACGCAGTATTTT.

This clonotype turned up a few times. This chain connects TRBV7-8 to TRBJ2-1; D may correspond to TRBD1 or TRBD2 (5 bases each). Trimming shortened V by 4 bases and J by 13 bases, and 17 bases separated the two germline ends. The CDR3 is 13 amino acids. CDR1 is SGHVS, CDR2 FQNEAQ, per germline. CDR3 region: CASSSNEGREQFF. The CDR3 DNA is TGTGCCAGCAGCTCTAACGAGGGACGGGAACAGTTCTTC.

This clonotype was recorded a few times. The chain uses TRBV9 and TRBJ2-7, with TRBD1 matching 8 bases. After removal of 0 bases from V and 4 bases from J, the junction contained 6 bases not matched to a gene. Germline assignment: CDR1 SGDLS and CDR2 YYNGEE. The CDR3 runs to 15 residues. The CDR3 loop is CASSVAGQGAYEQYF. CDR3 bases: TGTGCCAGCAGCGTAGCTGGGCAGGGGGCGTACGAGCAGTACTTC.

This clonotype was counted a few times. The CDR3 DNA sequence: TGCAGTGCTAAACCCCGGTGGGAACTGAACACTGAAGCTTTCTTT. It encodes CSAKPRWELNTEAFF. This sequence joins TRBV20-1 and TRBJ1-1; D is unresolved. CDR1 DFQATT and CDR2 SNEGSKA come from the germline V gene (reference sequence). The CDR3 totals 15 residues. Trimming took 4 bases from V and 0 from J, leaving 15 bases between them.

The J gene is TRBJ2-5, the V gene TRBV7-2; D gene ambiguous. The V end was cut by 2 bases, the J end by 2 bases, with 9 bases between. This CDR3 spans 14 amino acids. The germline V gene encodes CDR1 SGHTA and CDR2 FQGNSA. CDR3 residues: CASSLSDMQETQYF. The CDR3 DNA follows: TGTGCCAGCAGCTTATCCGACATGCAAGAGACCCAGTACTTC.

The gene calls are TRBV6-5 and TRBJ1-1; D gene uncertain. The CDR3 length is 18 residues. Trimming took off 0 bases at V and 0 bases at J, with 17 bases between the two ends. The germline V gene encodes CDR1 MNHEY and CDR2 SVGAGI. CDR3 sequence: CASSYSFVSPKLNTEAFF. The CDR3 nucleotides read TGTGCCAGCAGTTACTCGTTCGTGTCCCCCAAATTGAACACTGAAGCTTTCTTT.

This clonotype was recorded a few times. This chain joins TRBV11-2 and TRBJ2-5; D is uncertain. V shed 0 bases and J shed 5 bases, with 16 bases lying between them. The CDR3 sequence is 16 residues long. Germline V gene sequence: CDR1 SGHAT, CDR2 FQNNGV. This CDR3 is CASSLDKSRLWETQYF. CDR3 coding DNA: TGTGCCAGCAGCTTAGATAAGTCCCGGCTCTGGGAGACCCAGTACTTC.

The V and J genes are TRBV30 and TRBJ2-1, with 8 bases identical to TRBD2. The last part of the DNA fits TRBJ2-7 better; the J call may be wrong. This CDR3 has 14 residues. CDR1 and CDR2 (germline): GTSNPN, SVGIG (reference sequence). The DNA of the CDR3 is TGTGCCTGGAGTGTACATAGCGGGGCAAACGAGCAGTACTTC. Amino acids: CAWSVHSGANEQYF.

The rearrangement uses TRBV9 and TRBJ2-1; maybe TRBD2 (6 bases). Trimming removed 1 base from V and 8 bases from J, with 10 bases in between. Germline CDR1 and CDR2: SGDLS and YYNGEE. CDR3 length: 13 residues. The CDR3 loop is CASSVSGGDEQFF. The CDR3 DNA reads as TGTGCCAGCAGCGTATCCGGCGGGGATGAGCAGTTCTTC.

This clonotype has more than one count but fewer than ten. This chain links TRBV7-2 with TRBJ2-5, with TRBD1 matching over 7 bases. CDR1 and CDR2 from the germline V gene are SGHTA and FQGNSA. The CDR3 has 13 residues. J was trimmed by 2 bases and V by 5 bases; bases with no gene match: 2. The CDR3, as DNA: TGTGCCAGCAGCCACAGGGGACAAGAGACCCAGTACTTC. Its translation is CASSHRGQETQYF.